Sequencing of this T cell receptor (beta chain) was carried out in a study of T cells after posttransplantation cyclophosphamide. Regarding the study as a whole: Tissue-infiltrating T cells from skin or gut overlapped little with blood T cells.

Remarks on this clone: The antigen is unknown.

Peripheral blood was collected from the related graft donor on the marrow donation day. CDR1 and CDR2 (germline): MGHRA, YSYEKL. The CDR3 is 18 amino acids. V was pared by 1 base and J by 0 bases, with 10 bases of the junction left unmatched. The assay was immunoSEQ multiplex PCR, and TCRdb's table has in-frame clones only and misses some. The sample records tens of thousands of clones, 92% being singletons. The chain is built from TRBV4-1 and TRBJ2-3; 7 nucleotides line up with TRBD2. Sequenced input: PBMCs. The source is a woman between 45 and 60 years old in good health and a related stem cell transplant donor. DNA for the CDR3: TGCGCCAGCAGCCAAGGGGGCCATCGGGGGGAGAGCACAGATACGCAGTATTTT. It yields the protein CASSQGGHRGESTDTQYF.